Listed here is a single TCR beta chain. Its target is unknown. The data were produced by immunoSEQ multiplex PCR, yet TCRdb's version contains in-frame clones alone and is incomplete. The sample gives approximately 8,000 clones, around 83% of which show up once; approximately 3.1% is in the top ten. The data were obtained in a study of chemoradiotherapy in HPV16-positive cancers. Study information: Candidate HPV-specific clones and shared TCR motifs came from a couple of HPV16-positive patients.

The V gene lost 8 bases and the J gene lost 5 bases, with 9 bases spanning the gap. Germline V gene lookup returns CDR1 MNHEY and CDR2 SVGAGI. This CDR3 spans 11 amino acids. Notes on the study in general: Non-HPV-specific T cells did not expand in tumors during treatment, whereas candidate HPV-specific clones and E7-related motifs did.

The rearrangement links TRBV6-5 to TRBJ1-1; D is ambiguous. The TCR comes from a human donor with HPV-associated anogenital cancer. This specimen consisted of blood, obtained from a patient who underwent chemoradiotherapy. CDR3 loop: CASGAGTEAFF. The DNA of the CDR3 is TGTGCCAGCGGTGCGGGGACTGAAGCTTTCTTT.